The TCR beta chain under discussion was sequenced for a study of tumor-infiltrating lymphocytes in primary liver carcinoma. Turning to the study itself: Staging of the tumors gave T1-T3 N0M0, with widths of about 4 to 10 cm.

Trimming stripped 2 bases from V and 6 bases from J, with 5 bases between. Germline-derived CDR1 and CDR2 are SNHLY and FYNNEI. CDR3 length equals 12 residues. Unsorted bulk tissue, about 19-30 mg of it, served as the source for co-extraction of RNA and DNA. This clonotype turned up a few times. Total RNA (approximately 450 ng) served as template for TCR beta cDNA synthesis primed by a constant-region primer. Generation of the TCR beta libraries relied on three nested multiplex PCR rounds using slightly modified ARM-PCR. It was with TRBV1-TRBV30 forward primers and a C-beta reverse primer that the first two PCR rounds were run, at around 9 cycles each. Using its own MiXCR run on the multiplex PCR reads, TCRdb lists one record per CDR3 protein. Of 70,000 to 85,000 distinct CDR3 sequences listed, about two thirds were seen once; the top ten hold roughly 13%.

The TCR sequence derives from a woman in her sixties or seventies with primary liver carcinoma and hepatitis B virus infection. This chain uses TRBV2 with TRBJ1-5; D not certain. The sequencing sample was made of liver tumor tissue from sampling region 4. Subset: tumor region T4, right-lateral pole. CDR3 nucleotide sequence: TGTGCCAGCAGTGAAAAAGTTCAGCCCCAGCATTTT. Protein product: CASSEKVQPQHF.